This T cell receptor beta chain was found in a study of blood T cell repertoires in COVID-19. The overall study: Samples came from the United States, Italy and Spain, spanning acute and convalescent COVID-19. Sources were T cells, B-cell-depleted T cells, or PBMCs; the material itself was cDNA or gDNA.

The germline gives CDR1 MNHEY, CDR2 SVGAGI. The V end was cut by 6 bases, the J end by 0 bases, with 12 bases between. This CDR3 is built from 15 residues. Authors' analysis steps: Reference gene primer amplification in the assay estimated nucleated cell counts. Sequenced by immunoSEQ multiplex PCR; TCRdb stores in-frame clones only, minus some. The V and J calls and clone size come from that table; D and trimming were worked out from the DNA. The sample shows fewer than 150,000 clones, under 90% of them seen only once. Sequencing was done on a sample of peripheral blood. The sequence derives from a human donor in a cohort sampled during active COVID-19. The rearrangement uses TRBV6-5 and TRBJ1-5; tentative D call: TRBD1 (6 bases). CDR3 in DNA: TGTGCCAGCAGCCGGACAGTTTATAGCAATCAGCCCCAGCATTTT. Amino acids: CASSRTVYSNQPQHF.